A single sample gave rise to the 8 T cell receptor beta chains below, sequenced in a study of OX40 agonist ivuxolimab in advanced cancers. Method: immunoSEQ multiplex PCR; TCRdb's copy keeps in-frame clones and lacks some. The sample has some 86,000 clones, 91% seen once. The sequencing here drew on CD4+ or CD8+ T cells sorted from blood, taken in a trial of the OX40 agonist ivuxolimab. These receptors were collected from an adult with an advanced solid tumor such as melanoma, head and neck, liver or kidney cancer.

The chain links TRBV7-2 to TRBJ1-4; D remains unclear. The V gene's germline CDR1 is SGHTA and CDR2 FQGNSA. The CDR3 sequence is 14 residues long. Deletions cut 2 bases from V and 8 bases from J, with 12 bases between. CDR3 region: CASSLWGGGEKLFF. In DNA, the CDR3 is TGTGCCAGCAGCTTATGGGGTGGTGGGGAAAAACTGTTTTTT.

In nucleotides, the CDR3 is TGCGCCAGCAGTGAGCTGGTAGCCTCCGGGGATGAGCAGTTCTTC. It translates to CASSELVASGDEQFF. The V call is TRBV10-2, the J call TRBJ2-1; TRBD2 is a possible D gene (5 bases). The germline CDR1 and CDR2 sequences are WSHSY and SAAADI. The CDR3 is 15 residues long. The V end was cut by 2 bases, the J end by 8 bases, with 16 bases between.

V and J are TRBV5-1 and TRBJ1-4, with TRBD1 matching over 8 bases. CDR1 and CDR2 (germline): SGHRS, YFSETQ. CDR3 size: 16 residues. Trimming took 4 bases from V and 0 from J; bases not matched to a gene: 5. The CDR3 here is CASSPGQGATNEKLFF. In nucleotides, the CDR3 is TGCGCCAGCAGCCCAGGACAGGGCGCAACTAATGAAAAACTGTTTTTT. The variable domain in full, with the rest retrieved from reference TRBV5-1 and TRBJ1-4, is KAGVTQTPRYLIKTRGQQVTLSCSPISGHRSVSWYQQTPGQGLQFLFEYFSETQRNKGNFPGRFSGRQFSNSRSEMNVSTLELGDSALYLCASSPGQGATNEKLFFGSGTQLSVL.

The CDR3, as DNA: TGTGCCAGCAGCAGGGACAGCGCAGGGGAGCTGTTTTTT. Translating it yields CASSRDSAGELFF. V and J are TRBV7-6 and TRBJ2-2, with 7 bases that match TRBD1. The V and J ends lost 5 bases and 8 bases, in that order; junction bases with no gene match: 5. Germline lookup yields CDR1 SGHVS and CDR2 FNYEAQ. This CDR3 region has 13 residues.

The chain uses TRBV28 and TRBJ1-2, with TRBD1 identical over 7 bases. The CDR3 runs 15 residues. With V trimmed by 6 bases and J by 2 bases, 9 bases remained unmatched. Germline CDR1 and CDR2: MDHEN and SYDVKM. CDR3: CASSESRGINYGYTF. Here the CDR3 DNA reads TGTGCCAGCAGCGAATCCAGGGGGATAAACTATGGCTACACCTTC.

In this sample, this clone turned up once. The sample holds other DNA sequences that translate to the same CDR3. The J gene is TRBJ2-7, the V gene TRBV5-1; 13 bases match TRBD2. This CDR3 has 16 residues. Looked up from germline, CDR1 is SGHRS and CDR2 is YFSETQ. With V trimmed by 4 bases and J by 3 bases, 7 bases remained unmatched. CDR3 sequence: CASSGGLAGDIYEQYF. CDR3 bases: TGCGCCAGCAGCGGAGGACTAGCGGGGGACATCTACGAGCAGTACTTC.

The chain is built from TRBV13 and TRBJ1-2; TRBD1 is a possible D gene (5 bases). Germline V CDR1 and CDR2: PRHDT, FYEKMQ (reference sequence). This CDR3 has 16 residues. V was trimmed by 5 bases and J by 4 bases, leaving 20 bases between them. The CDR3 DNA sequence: TGTGCCAGCAGCCCCCGGGAAGATCGGGGGAGCTATGGCTACACCTTC. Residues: CASSPREDRGSYGYTF.

The CDR3 sequence is CASSPNQGRGTEAFF. In DNA form, the CDR3 reads TGTGCCAGCTCACCAAACCAGGGGAGAGGCACTGAAGCTTTCTTT. V and J are TRBV18 and TRBJ1-1; D is perhaps TRBD1 (6 bases). There are 15 residues in the CDR3. The V end lost 2 bases, the J end lost 4 bases, and 14 bases lay between the germline ends. Germline assignment: CDR1 KGHSH and CDR2 LQKENI.